This T cell receptor (beta chain) emerged from a study of blood T cell repertoires in COVID-19. Study at large: Donors in the United States, Italy and Spain gave samples during acute or convalescent COVID-19.

TCRdb's table, derived via immunoSEQ multiplex PCR, lists solely in-frame clones and lacks some. The data contain about 17,000 clones, about 80% of them singletons. Germline loops: CDR1 SNHLY, CDR2 FYNNEI. The CDR3 totals 12 residues. Trimming took 6 bases from V and 10 from J, leaving 15 bases between them. The source of this sequence is a man of 80 years or more with acute or convalescent COVID-19. The V gene is TRBV2, the J gene TRBJ1-1; no definite D call. Source material: peripheral blood. CDR3 protein: CASREAAPGAFF. The CDR3 bases are TGTGCCAGCAGGGAGGCAGCCCCTGGAGCTTTCTTT.